This T cell receptor (beta chain) was sequenced during a study of breast tumors, draining lymph nodes, adjacent tissues. Study observations and caveats: Data only fit, rather than demonstrated, lymph node origin of most tumor T cells.

The V and J ends lost 5 bases and 6 bases respectively, with 11 bases between them. Per germline, CDR1 DFQATT and CDR2 SNEGSKA (reference sequence). This CDR3 region has 11 residues. Breast cancer patients provided tissue from their axillary draining lymph nodes. TCRdb analysed the multiplex PCR reads with MiXCR anew, one entry per CDR3 protein. In the table there are over 150,000 distinct CDR3 sequences, around 29% of which are singletons. This clonotype was seen ten or more times. Its antigen is still unknown. The specimen was axillary lymph node tissue. The V call is TRBV20-1, the J call TRBJ2-7; D is unclear. The clonotype originates from a female donor with breast cancer. Some clones in this sample may be carry-over from other donors' samples. CDR3 region: CSAPYMGEQYF. The CDR3 region has the DNA TGCAGTGCTCCTTATATGGGCGAGCAGTACTTC.